Presented here are 27 T cell receptor beta chains from one specimen sequenced in a study of T-cell reconstitution after alpha-beta-depleted transplantation in children. TCRbeta library construction was performed incorporating unique molecular identifiers. In TCRdb, the PCR reads were re-called with MiXCR into one record per CDR3 protein. The table has 400,000 to 500,000 distinct CDR3 sequences, about a tenth seen once. The specimen was PBMCs from the stem cell graft donor, collected from the stem cell graft. These receptors came from a human donor who donated a stem cell graft to a child with acute myeloid leukemia.

The chain joins TRBV30 to TRBJ2-4; possibly TRBD2 for D (6 bases). CDR3 length equals 16 residues. Looked up from germline, CDR1 is GTSNPN and CDR2 is SVGIG (reference sequence). The germline V and J ends were trimmed by 0 bases and 1 base, with 13 bases remaining between them. The CDR3 is CAWSVWPRGAKNIQYF. Here the CDR3 DNA reads TGTGCCTGGAGTGTGTGGCCACGGGGGGCCAAAAACATTCAGTACTTC.

This chain connects TRBV25-1 to TRBJ2-4, with D perhaps TRBD1 (6 bases). This CDR3 spans 12 amino acids. With 4 bases removed from V and 15 bases from J, the gap between germline ends came to 16 bases. The germline CDR1 and CDR2 sequences are MGHDK and SYGVNS. The CDR3 DNA follows: TGTGCCAGCAGTGTTACAGGGATCCCGCGGTACTTC. Translating gives CASSVTGIPRYF. Drawing the rest from reference TRBV25-1 and TRBJ2-4, the complete variable domain is EADIYQTPRYLVIGTGKKITLECSQTMGHDKMYWYQQDPGMELHLIHYSYGVNSTEKGDLSSESTVSRIRTEHFPLTLESARPSHTSQYLCASSVTGIPRYFGAGTRLSVL.

V gene TRBV20-1 combines with J gene TRBJ1-5; TRBD1 matches at 7 bases. This CDR3 has 14 amino acids. Trimming took 0 bases from V and 6 from J; bases not matched to a gene: 5. Germline V gives CDR1 DFQATT, CDR2 SNEGSKA (reference sequence). CDR3 nucleotide sequence: TGCAGTGCTAGAGACTCGGCAGGGGGTCAGCCCCAGCATTTT. Amino acid sequence: CSARDSAGGQPQHF.

The V gene is TRBV29-1, the J gene TRBJ2-5; TRBD2 is a possible D gene (6 bases). Germline CDR1 and CDR2: SQVTM and ANQGSEA. There are 14 residues in the CDR3. V was cut by 6 bases and J by 3 bases, with 17 bases left in between. The CDR3 protein is CSVLTGLMEETQYF. CDR3 nucleotide sequence: TGCAGCGTCCTAACAGGACTAATGGAAGAGACCCAGTACTTC.

This clonotype has more than one count but fewer than ten. The J gene is TRBJ2-1, the V gene TRBV7-9; 7 bases match TRBD2. The CDR3 runs to 15 residues. Trimming removed 6 bases from V and 2 bases from J; junction bases left unmatched: 7. Per the germline V gene, CDR1 is SEHNR and CDR2 is FQNEAQ (reference sequence). DNA of the CDR3: TGTGCCAGCAGTCACCCAGCGGGACCCTACAATGAGCAGTTCTTC. Its protein is CASSHPAGPYNEQFF.

This clonotype was observed a handful of times. J is TRBJ2-1 and V is TRBV5-1; possibly TRBD2 for D (5 bases). The CDR3 totals 18 residues. Trimming stripped 3 bases from V and 6 bases from J, with 25 bases between. Germline values: CDR1 SGHRS, CDR2 YFSETQ. CDR3 DNA: TGCGCCAGCAGCTCCCGGGATCGCCCCATTGTCCTTGGCAATGAGCAGTTCTTC. This gives the protein CASSSRDRPIVLGNEQFF. Supplemented by reference TRBV5-1 and TRBJ2-1, the full variable domain reads KAGVTQTPRYLIKTRGQQVTLSCSPISGHRSVSWYQQTPGQGLQFLFEYFSETQRNKGNFPGRFSGRQFSNSRSEMNVSTLELGDSALYLCASSSRDRPIVLGNEQFFGPGTRLTVL.

The chain links TRBV4-3 to TRBJ1-3; TRBD1 aligns across 7 bases. Germline V gene lookup returns CDR1 LGHNA and CDR2 YSLEER. The CDR3 runs 17 residues. V lost 1 base, J lost 0 bases, and 6 bases stayed unmatched. The CDR3 region has the DNA TGCGCCAGCAGCCAAGGGGCAGGGGGAAACTCTGGAAACACCATATATTTT. Its protein is CASSQGAGGNSGNTIYF.

This clonotype appeared a few times. The genes are TRBV7-8 and TRBJ2-1; 7 nucleotides match TRBD2. CDR3 size: 17 residues. V lost 5 bases, J lost 4 bases, and 14 bases stayed unmatched. The germline V gene encodes CDR1 SGHVS and CDR2 FQNEAQ. The CDR3 bases are TGTGCCAGCAGCCCTAAAGGTCCCCTAGCGGCATACAATGAGCAGTTCTTC. This gives the protein CASSPKGPLAAYNEQFF.

This clonotype has more than one count but fewer than ten. This rearrangement joins TRBV29-1 to TRBJ2-5; D possibly uses TRBD1 or TRBD2 (5 bases each). V lost 3 bases and J lost 7, with 15 bases in between. Germline assignment: CDR1 SQVTM and CDR2 ANQGSEA. The CDR3 spans 13 residues. CDR3 region: CSVDSGTDGTQYF. Written as DNA, the CDR3 is TGCAGCGTTGATTCCGGGACGGACGGGACCCAGTACTTC. Using reference TRBV29-1 and TRBJ2-5 for the parts outside the CDR3, the full variable domain is SAVISQKPSRDICQRGTSLTIQCQVDSQVTMMFWYRQQPGQSLTLIATANQGSEATYESGFVIDKFPISRPNLTFSTLTVSNMSPEDSSIYLCSVDSGTDGTQYFGPGTRLLVL.

This clonotype was detected many times. The chain carries TRBV20-1 and TRBJ2-1; D remains unclear. The CDR3 extends over 13 amino acids. V gave up 3 bases and J gave up 5 bases, with 11 bases separating them. Germline V gene lookup returns CDR1 DFQATT and CDR2 SNEGSKA (reference sequence). In DNA, the CDR3 is TGCAGTGCTAGGGGGTCGAGAAACAATGAGCAGTTCTTC. Translation: CSARGSRNNEQFF.

In its sample, this clonotype was seen many times. The chain has TRBV21-1 and TRBJ2-7. TRBV21-1 is a pseudogene segment. The CDR3 consists of 14 residues. The CDR3 DNA follows: TGTGCCAGCAGCAGAAAGGGGATCTCCTACGAGCAGTACGTC. Protein product: CASSRKGISYEQYV.

This rearrangement joins TRBV11-2 to TRBJ2-3, with D unclear. Trimming took off 1 base at V and 6 bases at J, with 14 bases between the two ends. CDR1 is SGHAT, CDR2 FQNNGV, per germline. The CDR3 extends over 15 amino acids. This chain's CDR3 is CASSLGVSPVDTQYF. Written as DNA, the CDR3 is TGTGCCAGCAGCTTAGGGGTGTCCCCAGTGGATACGCAGTATTTT. The full variable domain, completed using reference TRBV11-2 and TRBJ2-3, is EAGVAQSPRYKIIEKRQSVAFWCNPISGHATLYWYQQILGQGPKLLIQFQNNGVVDDSQLPKDRFSAERLKGVDSTLKIQPAKLEDSAVYLCASSLGVSPVDTQYFGPGTRLTVL.

This clonotype was seen a handful of times. The CDR3 region is CASSQVQGGHGYTF. The CDR3 DNA reads TGTGCCAGCAGCCAAGTACAGGGCGGCCATGGCTACACCTTC. V is TRBV14 and J is TRBJ1-2; D might be TRBD1 (6 bases). Germline-derived CDR1 and CDR2 are SGHDN and FVKESK. The CDR3 is made up of 14 amino acids. Trimming pared 1 base from V and 6 bases from J, leaving 12 bases between. Combining the CDR3 with reference TRBV14 and TRBJ1-2 gives the whole variable domain EAGVTQFPSHSVIEKGQTVTLRCDPISGHDNLYWYRRVMGKEIKFLLHFVKESKQDESGMPNNRFLAERTGGTYSTLKVQPAELEDSGVYFCASSQVQGGHGYTFGSGTRLTVV.

This clonotype was detected only a few times. The J gene is TRBJ1-2, the V gene TRBV29-1; the D gene is possibly TRBD1 (5 bases). V was trimmed by 6 bases and J by 3 bases, leaving 17 bases between them. The CDR3 spans 14 residues. CDR1 is SQVTM and CDR2 is ANQGSEA in the germline V gene. The DNA of the CDR3 is TGCAGCGTGGCCCAGGGAACCCCCTACTATGGCTACACCTTC. Translated: CSVAQGTPYYGYTF.

This clonotype was seen only a few times. The chain employs TRBV5-1 and TRBJ1-2; the D is unclear. V lost 0 bases and J 4 bases, leaving 13 bases between the germline ends. The germline V gene has CDR1 SGHRS and CDR2 YFSETQ. The CDR3 is made up of 15 amino acids. The CDR3 spells CASSLAPNLFYGYTF. The DNA for the CDR3 is TGCGCCAGCAGCTTGGCCCCGAACCTTTTCTATGGCTACACCTTC. The whole variable domain, filled in from reference TRBV5-1 and TRBJ1-2, reads KAGVTQTPRYLIKTRGQQVTLSCSPISGHRSVSWYQQTPGQGLQFLFEYFSETQRNKGNFPGRFSGRQFSNSRSEMNVSTLELGDSALYLCASSLAPNLFYGYTFGSGTRLTVV.

This clonotype has a handful of counts. The CDR3 DNA reads TGCAGTGCTCCGGGCGTAATCTACAATGAGCAGTTCTTC. Its protein product is CSAPGVIYNEQFF. The chain employs TRBV20-1 and TRBJ2-1; D not resolved. Per the germline V gene, CDR1 is DFQATT and CDR2 is SNEGSKA (reference sequence). Trimming removed 5 bases at V and 3 bases at J, with 11 bases between. The CDR3 spans 13 residues.

The table lists this clonotype with a few counts. The chain carries TRBV4-2 and TRBJ2-2, with D perhaps matching TRBD1 (6 bases). This CDR3 comprises 16 residues. V was trimmed by 5 bases and J by 0 bases, leaving 13 bases between them. Germline values: CDR1 LGHNA, CDR2 YNFKEQ. For the CDR3, the DNA is TGTGCCAGCAGCGTCGCCGGGACAACGAACACCGGGGAGCTGTTTTTT. As protein: CASSVAGTTNTGELFF.

This clonotype has just one count. This rearrangement joins TRBV5-1 to TRBJ2-7; tentatively, D is TRBD1 or TRBD2 (5 bases each). V lost 3 bases, J lost 2 bases, and 15 bases lay in between. CDR1 SGHRS and CDR2 YFSETQ come from the germline V gene. The CDR3 runs 15 residues. The DNA for the CDR3 is TGCGCCAGCAGCTCGGGGACCCCCGCGGCCTACGAGCAGTACTTC. Its protein product is CASSSGTPAAYEQYF.

This clonotype was picked up a small number of times. The rearrangement joins TRBV5-4 to TRBJ2-1; 9 bases are a match to TRBD2. The junction had 5 bases not matched to a gene; V was cut back by 4 bases and J by 3 bases. CDR3 length equals 15 residues. CDR1 and CDR2 (germline): SGHNT, YYREEE (reference sequence). CDR3 sequence (DNA): TGTGCCAGCAGCGCGACTAGCGGAAACTACAATGAGCAGTTCTTC. As protein: CASSATSGNYNEQFF.

Ten or more counts support this clonotype. The chain couples TRBV20-1 to TRBJ2-1; the match to TRBD1 covers 10 bases. The CDR3 extends over 14 amino acids. Germline V lookup: CDR1 DFQATT, CDR2 SNEGSKA (reference sequence). J lost 5 bases, V lost 6 bases, and 7 bases had no gene match. The CDR3 bases are TGCAGTGCCGTCGGACAGGGGGGTAACAATGAGCAGTTCTTC. Protein product: CSAVGQGGNNEQFF.

This clonotype was seen more than once but under ten times. This chain links TRBV20-1 with TRBJ2-5, with 9 bases lining up with TRBD2. This CDR3 is built from 15 residues. Looked up from germline, CDR1 is DFQATT and CDR2 is SNEGSKA (reference sequence). J lost 0 bases, V lost 5 bases, and 7 bases had no gene match. CDR3: CSAGDSGGNQETQYF. Here the CDR3 DNA reads TGCAGTGCTGGGGATAGCGGGGGAAACCAAGAGACCCAGTACTTC.

This clonotype was recorded many times. The rearrangement joins TRBV5-1 to TRBJ2-5, with a weak D call TRBD2 (6 bases). The CDR3 is 14 amino acids. V was pared by 6 bases and J by 5 bases, with 17 bases between. From germline, CDR1 is SGHRS and CDR2 YFSETQ. Written as DNA, the CDR3 is TGCGCCAGCACCCTGTCCGGGACTTACGAGACCCAGTACTTC. Protein product: CASTLSGTYETQYF.

This clonotype appeared a few times. The J gene is TRBJ2-6, the V gene TRBV5-1, with a possible D match to TRBD2 (5 bases). The CDR3 loop spans 17 amino acids. With 0 bases removed from V and 2 bases from J, the gap between germline ends came to 12 bases. Germline CDR1 SGHRS, CDR2 YFSETQ. In DNA form, the CDR3 reads TGCGCCAGCAGCTTGGGCGCTTCGGGGACTGGGGCCAACGTCCTGACTTTC. This codes for CASSLGASGTGANVLTF. Looking up the rest from reference TRBV5-1 and TRBJ2-6 gives the full variable domain: KAGVTQTPRYLIKTRGQQVTLSCSPISGHRSVSWYQQTPGQGLQFLFEYFSETQRNKGNFPGRFSGRQFSNSRSEMNVSTLELGDSALYLCASSLGASGTGANVLTFGAGSRLTVL.

In its sample, this clonotype was seen many times. This chain joins TRBV21-1 and TRBJ1-2; the table's TRBD1 call for D was not verified on the DNA. TRBV21-1 is listed as a pseudogene. The CDR3 loop spans 14 amino acids. This chain's CDR3 is CASSKDREVSRYTF. In DNA, the CDR3 is TGTGCCAGCAGCAAAGACAGGGAGGTCTCGCGGTACACCTTC.

This clonotype was detected ten times or more. CDR3 DNA sequence: TGCAGTGCTAGAGGGTTGGAGGGGCAAGAGACCCAGTACTTC. Translated, it gives CSARGLEGQETQYF. The chain joins TRBV20-1 to TRBJ2-5; possible D gene TRBD2, 6 bases. The CDR3 totals 14 residues. Germline V gene lookup returns CDR1 DFQATT and CDR2 SNEGSKA (reference sequence). V was clipped by 1 base and J by 2 bases, with 11 bases between them.

This clonotype was seen a handful of times. This chain uses TRBV6-2 or TRBV6-3 with TRBJ2-2, with TRBD2 matching 9 bases. V lost 2 bases and J lost 8; bases outside the gene matches: 9. CDR3 length: 16 residues. Germline V gene lookup returns CDR1 MNHEY and CDR2 SVGEGT. CDR3 sequence: CASSYAAGGLSGELFF. In DNA, the CDR3 is TGTGCCAGCAGTTACGCTGCGGGAGGGCTGTCTGGGGAGCTGTTTTTT.

This rearrangement joins TRBV25-1 to TRBJ2-5; 9 bases fit TRBD1. This CDR3 spans 18 amino acids. The germline CDR1 and CDR2 sequences are MGHDK and SYGVNS. Trimming removed 4 bases from V and 5 bases from J; junction bases left unmatched: 17. CDR3: CASSGQGQGPPEGETQYF. CDR3 DNA: TGTGCCAGCAGTGGCCAGGGACAGGGACCCCCGGAGGGGGAGACCCAGTACTTC.